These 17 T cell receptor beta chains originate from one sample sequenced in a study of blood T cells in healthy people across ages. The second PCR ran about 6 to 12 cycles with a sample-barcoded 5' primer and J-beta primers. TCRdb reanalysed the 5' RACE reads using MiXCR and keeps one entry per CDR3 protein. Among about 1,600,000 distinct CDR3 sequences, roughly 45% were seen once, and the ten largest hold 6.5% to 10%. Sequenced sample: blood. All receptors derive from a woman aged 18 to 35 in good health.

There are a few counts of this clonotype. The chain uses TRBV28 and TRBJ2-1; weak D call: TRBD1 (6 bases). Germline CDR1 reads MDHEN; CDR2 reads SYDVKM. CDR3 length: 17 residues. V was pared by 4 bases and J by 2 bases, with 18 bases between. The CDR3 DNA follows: TGTGCCAGCAGTTCCCTGGACAGATTTGGGCCCTACAATGAGCAGTTCTTC. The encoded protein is CASSSLDRFGPYNEQFF.

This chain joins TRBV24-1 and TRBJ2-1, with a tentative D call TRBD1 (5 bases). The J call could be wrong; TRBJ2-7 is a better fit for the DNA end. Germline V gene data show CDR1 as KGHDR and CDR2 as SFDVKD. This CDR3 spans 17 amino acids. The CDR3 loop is CATSDAGSHGSYNEQYF. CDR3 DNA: TGTGCCACCAGTGATGCAGGGTCTCATGGCTCCTACAATGAGCAGTACTTC.

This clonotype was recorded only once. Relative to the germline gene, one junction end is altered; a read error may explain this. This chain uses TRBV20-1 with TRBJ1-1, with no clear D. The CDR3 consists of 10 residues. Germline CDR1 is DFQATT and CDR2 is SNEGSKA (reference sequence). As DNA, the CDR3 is TGCAGTTCTAGAGGTCCCCGAGCTTTCTTT. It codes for CSSRGPRAFF.

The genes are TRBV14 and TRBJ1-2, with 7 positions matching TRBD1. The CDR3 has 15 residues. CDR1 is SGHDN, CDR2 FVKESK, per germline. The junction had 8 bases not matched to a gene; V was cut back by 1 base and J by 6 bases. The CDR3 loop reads CASSQGDGGGHGYTF. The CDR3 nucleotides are TGTGCCAGCAGCCAAGGGGACGGAGGGGGCCATGGCTACACCTTC.

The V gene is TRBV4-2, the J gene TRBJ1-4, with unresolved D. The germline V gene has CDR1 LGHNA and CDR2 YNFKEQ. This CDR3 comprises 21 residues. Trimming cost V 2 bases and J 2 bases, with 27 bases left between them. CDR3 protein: CASSQTHRFFRGEETNEKLFF. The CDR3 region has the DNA TGTGCCAGCAGCCAAACCCATAGGTTTTTTCGGGGAGAGGAGACTAATGAAAAACTGTTTTTT.

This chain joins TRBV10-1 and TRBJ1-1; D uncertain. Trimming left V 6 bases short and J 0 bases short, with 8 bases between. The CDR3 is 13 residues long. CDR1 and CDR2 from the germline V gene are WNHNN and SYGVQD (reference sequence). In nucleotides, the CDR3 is TGCGCCAGCAGGAATGGCATGAACACTGAAGCTTTCTTT. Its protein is CASRNGMNTEAFF.

The CDR3 loop reads CASRQGFVTQYF. The CDR3 DNA reads TGTGCCAGCAGACAGGGGTTTGTTACGCAGTATTTT. The rearrangement links TRBV27 to TRBJ2-3, with 7 bases matching TRBD1. The germline CDR1 and CDR2 sequences are MNHEY and SMNVEV (reference sequence). V lost 6 bases and J lost 8; bases outside the gene matches: 5. This CDR3 region has 12 residues.

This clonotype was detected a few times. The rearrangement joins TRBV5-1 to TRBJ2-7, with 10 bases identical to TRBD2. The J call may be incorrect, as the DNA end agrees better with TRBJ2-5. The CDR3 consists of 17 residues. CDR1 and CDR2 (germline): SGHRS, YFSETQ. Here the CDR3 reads CASSSGRTSGLQETQYF. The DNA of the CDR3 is TGCGCCAGCAGCTCGGGGAGGACTAGCGGACTCCAAGAGACCCAGTACTTC.

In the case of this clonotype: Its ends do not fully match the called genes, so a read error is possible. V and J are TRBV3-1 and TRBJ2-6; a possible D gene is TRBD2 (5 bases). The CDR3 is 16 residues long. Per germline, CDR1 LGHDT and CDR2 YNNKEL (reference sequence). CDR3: CASSQDPSPGVNVLTF. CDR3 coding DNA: TGTGCCAGCAGCCAAGACCCTAGCCCTGGGGTCAACGTCCTGACTTTC.

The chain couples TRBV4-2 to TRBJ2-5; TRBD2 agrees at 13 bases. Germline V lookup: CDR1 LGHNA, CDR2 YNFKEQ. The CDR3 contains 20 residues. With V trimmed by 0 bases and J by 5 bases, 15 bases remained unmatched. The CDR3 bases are TGTGCCAGCAGCCAAGATAGGACGAGCTGGACTAGCGGGAGTCGGGAGACCCAGTACTTC. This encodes CASSQDRTSWTSGSRETQYF.

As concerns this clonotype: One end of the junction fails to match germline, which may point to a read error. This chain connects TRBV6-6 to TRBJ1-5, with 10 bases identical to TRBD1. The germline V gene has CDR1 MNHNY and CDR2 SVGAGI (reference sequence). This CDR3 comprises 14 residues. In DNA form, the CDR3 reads TGTGTCAGCAGTGGGGACAGGGGCGTAGGGCCCCAGCATTTT. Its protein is CVSSGDRGVGPQHF.

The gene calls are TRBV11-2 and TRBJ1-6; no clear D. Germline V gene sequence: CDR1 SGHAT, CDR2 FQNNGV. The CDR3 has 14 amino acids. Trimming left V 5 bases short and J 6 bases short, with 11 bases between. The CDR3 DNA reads TGTGCCAGCAGCCGGACGTCAAGTAATTCACCCCTCCACTTT. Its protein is CASSRTSSNSPLHF.

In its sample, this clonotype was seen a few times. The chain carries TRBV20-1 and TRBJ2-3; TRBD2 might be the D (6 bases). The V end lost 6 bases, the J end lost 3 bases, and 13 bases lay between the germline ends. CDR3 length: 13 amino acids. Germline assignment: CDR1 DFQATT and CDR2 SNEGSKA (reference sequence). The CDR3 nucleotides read TGCAGTGCCCCCCTGGAGGGGACAGATACGCAGTATTTT. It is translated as CSAPLEGTDTQYF.

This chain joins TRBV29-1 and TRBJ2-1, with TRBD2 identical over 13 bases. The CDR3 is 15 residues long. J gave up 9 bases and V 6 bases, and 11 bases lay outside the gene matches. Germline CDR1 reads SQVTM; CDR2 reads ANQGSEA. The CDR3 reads CSVHLTSGGYGEQFF. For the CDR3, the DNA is TGCAGCGTCCACTTGACTAGCGGGGGGTACGGTGAGCAGTTCTTC.

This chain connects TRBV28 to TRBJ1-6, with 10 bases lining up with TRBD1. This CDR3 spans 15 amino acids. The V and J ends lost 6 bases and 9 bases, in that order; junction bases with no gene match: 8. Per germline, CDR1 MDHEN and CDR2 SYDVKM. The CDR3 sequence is CASRNAGTGVSPLHF. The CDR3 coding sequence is TGTGCCAGCAGAAACGCCGGGACAGGGGTTTCACCCCTCCACTTT.

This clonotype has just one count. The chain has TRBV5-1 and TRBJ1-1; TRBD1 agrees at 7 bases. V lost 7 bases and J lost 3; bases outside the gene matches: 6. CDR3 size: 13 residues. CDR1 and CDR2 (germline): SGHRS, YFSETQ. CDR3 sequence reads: CASGWGQYTEAFF. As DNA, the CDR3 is TGCGCCAGCGGCTGGGGACAGTACACTGAAGCTTTCTTT.

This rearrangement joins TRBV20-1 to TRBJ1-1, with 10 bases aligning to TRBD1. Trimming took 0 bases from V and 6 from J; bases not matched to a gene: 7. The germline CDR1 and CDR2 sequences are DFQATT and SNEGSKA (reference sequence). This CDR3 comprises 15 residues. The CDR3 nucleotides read TGCAGTGCTAGAGATAGACAGGGGGCGGGTCCTGAAGCTTTCTTT. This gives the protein CSARDRQGAGPEAFF.